The 23 T cell receptor beta chains listed next were all sequenced from one sample in a study of human T cells and chemical hapten exposure (dated by TCRdb to the early 2020s). Library preparation was by RACE. Reads for this sample came from a NextSeq 500. TCRdb trimmed public reads at Q25 via fastp, called clones via MiXCR and kept in-frame beta chains. All rows with the same CDR3 protein become a single entry with the most common DNA and genes. This sample gives approximately 400,000 distinct CDR3 sequences in total; about 4.4% of them show up just once. The ten largest clonotypes hold 2% to 2.5% of the sample. The time point label here, explained by the study, means: patch test 1, 2 weeks after DPC sensitization. Per the publication, the treatment or condition label means: therapeutic diphenylcyclopropenone sensitization with weekly scalp DPC. Here the sequenced sample was whole blood, taken in connection with sensitization to the hapten diphenylcyclopropenone (DPC). Source of these receptors: a woman aged 45-65 years with alopecia areata. Some clones in this sample may be carry-over from other donors' samples.

The sample holds many counts of this clonotype. The J gene is TRBJ2-1, the V gene TRBV4-2; D is undetermined. Germline lookup yields CDR1 LGHNA and CDR2 YNFKEQ. V was trimmed by 0 bases and J by 10 bases, leaving 16 bases between them. The CDR3 loop spans 15 amino acids. The CDR3 sequence: CASSQDLAAPIEQFF. In DNA form, the CDR3 reads TGTGCCAGCAGCCAAGATTTGGCCGCCCCGATCGAGCAGTTCTTC.

This clonotype was seen many times. The chain employs TRBV7-2 and TRBJ2-6; 9 bases align to TRBD1. The germline V gene encodes CDR1 SGHTA and CDR2 FQGNSA. J lost 0 bases, V lost 5 bases, and 5 bases had no gene match. This CDR3 region has 17 residues. Written as DNA, the CDR3 is TGTGCCAGCAGCACCCGGGACAGGGCCTCTGGGGCCAACGTCCTGACTTTC. It translates to CASSTRDRASGANVLTF.

This clonotype was detected a few times. The V call is TRBV12-3 or TRBV12-4, the J call TRBJ2-1, with D maybe TRBD2 (6 bases). The V and J ends lost 6 bases and 7 bases respectively, with 10 bases between them. The CDR3 has 12 residues. This CDR3 is CASSHGGNEQFF. CDR3 nucleotide sequence: TGTGCCAGCAGCCACGGAGGGAATGAGCAGTTCTTC.

At least ten counts were recorded for this clonotype. The chain joins TRBV15 to TRBJ1-1, with D hard to call. The CDR3 loop spans 16 amino acids. Germline V gene lookup returns CDR1 LNHNV and CDR2 YYDKDF (reference sequence). Trimming removed 0 bases from V and 8 bases from J, with 19 bases in between. The CDR3 DNA sequence: TGTGCCACCAGCAGAGACCTGCGCGGCGTCGGATCCGAAGCTTTCTTT. Translating it yields CATSRDLRGVGSEAFF.

This chain links TRBV20-1 with TRBJ2-1; TRBD2 aligns across 13 bases. The junction had 12 bases not matched to a gene; V was cut back by 2 bases and J by 8 bases. The germline V gene encodes CDR1 DFQATT and CDR2 SNEGSKA (reference sequence). The CDR3 runs to 17 residues. The CDR3 protein is CSARSPLTSGRVDEQFF. CDR3 DNA sequence: TGCAGTGCTAGATCTCCCCTAACTAGCGGGAGGGTCGATGAGCAGTTCTTC.

This clonotype was counted at least ten times. V is TRBV18 and J is TRBJ2-7; unclear D gene. Germline loops: CDR1 KGHSH, CDR2 LQKENI. CDR3 length: 13 residues. Between the trimmed V and J ends, which lost 2 bases and 2 bases, there was a span of 7 bases. CDR3 nucleotides: TGTGCCAGCTCACCAGAGCAGGCCTACGAGCAGTACTTC. It yields the protein CASSPEQAYEQYF. Variable domain in full (rest from reference TRBV18 and TRBJ2-7): NAGVMQNPRHLVRRRGQEARLRCSPMKGHSHVYWYRQLPEEGLKFMVYLQKENIIDESGMPKERFSAEFPKEGPSILRIQQVVRGDSAAYFCASSPEQAYEQYFGPGTRLTVT.

This clonotype was recorded at least ten times. V gene TRBV9 combines with J gene TRBJ1-1; weak D call: TRBD1 (5 bases). CDR1 SGDLS and CDR2 YYNGEE come from the germline V gene. The CDR3 covers 16 residues. Trimming cost V 3 bases and J 3 bases, with 18 bases left between them. CDR3 DNA: TGTGCCAGCAGCGGACCGGGACCAACTAGGGACACTGAAGCTTTCTTT. It codes for CASSGPGPTRDTEAFF.

This clonotype showed up many times. This chain links TRBV5-1 with TRBJ1-2; 7 bases are shared with TRBD1. There are 14 residues in the CDR3. Germline values: CDR1 SGHRS, CDR2 YFSETQ. V shed 0 bases, J shed 3 bases, and the junction held 2 bases outside the gene matches. Written as DNA, the CDR3 is TGCGCCAGCAGCTTGGACAGGGGAGACTATGGCTACACCTTC. Translation gives CASSLDRGDYGYTF.

In its sample, this clonotype was seen many times. The chain links TRBV5-1 to TRBJ2-4; D possibly matches TRBD1 or TRBD2 (6 bases each). The V gene's germline CDR1 is SGHRS and CDR2 YFSETQ. This CDR3 comprises 14 residues. V was cut by 2 bases and J by 7 bases, with 13 bases left in between. The CDR3 loop is CASSLGGGSNIQYF. The CDR3 DNA is TGCGCCAGCAGCTTAGGAGGGGGTAGCAACATTCAGTACTTC.

CDR3 amino acids: CASSLGHRFAEAFF. The CDR3 DNA follows: TGTGCCAGCAGCTTAGGGCACCGATTTGCTGAAGCTTTCTTT. The chain carries TRBV7-2 and TRBJ1-1, with D uncertain. The CDR3 spans 14 residues. The germline CDR1 and CDR2 sequences are SGHTA and FQGNSA. With 1 base removed from V and 6 bases from J, the gap between germline ends came to 12 bases.

The chain couples TRBV4-1 to TRBJ1-1; maybe TRBD1 (5 bases). Germline loops: CDR1 MGHRA, CDR2 YSYEKL. The CDR3 runs 16 residues. V lost 3 bases, J lost 4 bases, and 18 bases lay in between. The CDR3 loop reads CASSHLWGKRGTEAFF. For the CDR3, the DNA is TGCGCCAGCAGCCACCTGTGGGGGAAGAGAGGCACTGAAGCTTTCTTT.

The genes are TRBV12-3 or TRBV12-4 and TRBJ2-5; TRBD1 is a possible D gene (5 bases). V dropped 4 bases and J dropped 7 bases, with 13 bases sitting between them. The CDR3 sequence is 13 residues long. The CDR3 DNA reads TGTGCCAGCAGTTGGATAACCCAGGGGACCCAGTACTTC. Translated: CASSWITQGTQYF.

In this sample, this clonotype turned up many times. The chain recombines TRBV29-1 with TRBJ2-7, with 8 bases aligning to TRBD1. The CDR3 has 12 amino acids. With 7 bases clipped from V and 5 bases from J, the junction kept 7 bases outside the gene matches. Germline V gene sequence: CDR1 SQVTM, CDR2 ANQGSEA. Here the CDR3 DNA reads TGCAGCGGAACGACAGGGGCAGACGAGCAGTACTTC. Translated, it gives CSGTTGADEQYF.

This clonotype was seen at least ten times. This chain joins TRBV14 and TRBJ2-7, with D maybe TRBD1 (5 bases). The CDR3 is made up of 14 amino acids. Germline V gene sequence: CDR1 SGHDN, CDR2 FVKESK. Deletions cut 1 base from V and 0 bases from J, with 7 bases between. The CDR3, as DNA: TGTGCCAGCAGCCAAGGGGGCACCTCCTACGAGCAGTACTTC. Translation gives CASSQGGTSYEQYF.

This clonotype appeared a few times. The chain links TRBV14 to TRBJ2-7; D is undetermined. This CDR3 comprises 16 residues. With 1 base removed from V and 2 bases from J, the gap between germline ends came to 15 bases. Germline lookup yields CDR1 SGHDN and CDR2 FVKESK. CDR3 DNA sequence: TGTGCCAGCAGCCAAGGTGCTAAGCGTCTACCCTACGAGCAGTACTTC. It yields the protein CASSQGAKRLPYEQYF.

This clonotype was found many times. The chain uses TRBV11-2 and TRBJ2-3; 10 bases fit TRBD1. CDR3 length equals 15 residues. CDR1 is SGHAT and CDR2 is FQNNGV in the germline V gene. With 3 bases clipped from V and 4 bases from J, the junction kept 4 bases outside the gene matches. The CDR3 coding sequence is TGTGCCAGCAGCTTGTCCGGGACAGGGGCAGATACGCAGTATTTT. This translates into CASSLSGTGADTQYF.

This clonotype was detected ten times or more. The rearrangement uses TRBV20-1 and TRBJ2-7; possible D gene TRBD1, 6 bases. The CDR3 is made up of 14 amino acids. Germline lookup yields CDR1 DFQATT and CDR2 SNEGSKA (reference sequence). V lost 4 bases and J 2 bases, leaving 15 bases between the germline ends. The CDR3 is CSANNDRNTYEQYF. In DNA form, the CDR3 reads TGCAGTGCTAACAACGACAGGAACACCTACGAGCAGTACTTC.

The table lists this clonotype with many counts. This chain joins TRBV29-1 and TRBJ2-6; the D call may be TRBD1 or TRBD2 (6 bases each). V lost 0 bases and J 2 bases, leaving 11 bases between the germline ends. Germline V gene lookup returns CDR1 SQVTM and CDR2 ANQGSEA. The CDR3 contains 16 residues. The CDR3 nucleotides read TGCAGCGTTGAAGATAGGGGGGTCACTGGGGCCAACGTCCTGACTTTC. Translating it yields CSVEDRGVTGANVLTF.

This clonotype was found many times. This sequence joins TRBV28 and TRBJ2-4; 9 bases fit TRBD1. The germline CDR1 and CDR2 sequences are MDHEN and SYDVKM. V shed 4 bases and J 2 bases; nucleotides not matched to a gene: 3. The CDR3 sequence is 15 residues long. The CDR3 DNA sequence: TGTGCCAGCAGTTGGGGGACAGGGACCAAAAACATTCAGTACTTC. It encodes CASSWGTGTKNIQYF.

This clonotype was found many times. This chain joins TRBV5-1 and TRBJ1-2; tentatively, D is TRBD1 (6 bases). Trimming took 3 bases from V and 4 from J, leaving 13 bases between them. Germline CDR1 reads SGHRS; CDR2 reads YFSETQ. This CDR3 has 14 residues. The chain's CDR3 is CASSSGQPAYGYTF. Written as DNA, the CDR3 is TGCGCCAGCAGCTCTGGACAGCCTGCCTATGGCTACACCTTC.

This clonotype has at least ten counts. This chain connects TRBV6-2 or TRBV6-3 to TRBJ2-1; TRBD2 matches 11 bases. Trimming took 6 bases from V and 0 from J; bases not matched to a gene: 1. The CDR3 extends over 15 amino acids. Germline V gene sequence: CDR1 MNHEY, CDR2 SVGEGT. DNA for the CDR3: TGTGCCAGCAGGACTAGCGGGGCCTCCTACAATGAGCAGTTCTTC. Residues: CASRTSGASYNEQFF.

Many counts were recorded for this clonotype. This chain joins TRBV6-5 and TRBJ1-1; tentative D call: TRBD1 (5 bases). This CDR3 is 13 amino acids long. Germline V CDR1 and CDR2: MNHEY, SVGAGI. V was clipped by 6 bases and J by 0 bases, with 8 bases between them. The CDR3 nucleotides are TGTGCCAGCAGGGACACTATGAACACTGAAGCTTTCTTT. Residues: CASRDTMNTEAFF.

This clonotype was observed many times. The chain employs TRBV20-1 and TRBJ2-3, with no clear D. This CDR3 spans 15 amino acids. CDR1 is DFQATT and CDR2 is SNEGSKA in the germline V gene (reference sequence). Trimming left V 5 bases short and J 0 bases short, with 15 bases between. CDR3 in amino acids: CSARVFGTSTDTQYF. The DNA for the CDR3 is TGCAGTGCTCGCGTTTTTGGAACTAGCACAGATACGCAGTATTTT.